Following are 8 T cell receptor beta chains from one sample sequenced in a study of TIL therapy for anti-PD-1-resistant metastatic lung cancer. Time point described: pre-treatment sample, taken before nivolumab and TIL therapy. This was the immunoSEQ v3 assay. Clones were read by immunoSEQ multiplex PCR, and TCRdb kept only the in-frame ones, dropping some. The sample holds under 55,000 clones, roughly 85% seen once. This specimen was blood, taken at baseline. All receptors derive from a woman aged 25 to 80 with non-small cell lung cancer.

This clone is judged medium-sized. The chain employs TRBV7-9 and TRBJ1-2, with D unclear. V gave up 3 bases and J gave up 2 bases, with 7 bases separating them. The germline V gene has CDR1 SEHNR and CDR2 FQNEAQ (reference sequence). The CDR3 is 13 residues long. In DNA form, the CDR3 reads TGTGCCAGCAGCTTCGTGGGAAACTATGGCTACACCTTC. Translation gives CASSFVGNYGYTF.

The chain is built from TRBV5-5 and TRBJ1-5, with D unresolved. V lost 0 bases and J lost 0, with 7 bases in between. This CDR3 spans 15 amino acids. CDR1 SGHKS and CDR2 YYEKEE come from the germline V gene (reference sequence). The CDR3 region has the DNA TGTGCCAGCAGCTTGGATGGAGCTAGCAATCAGCCCCAGCATTTT. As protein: CASSLDGASNQPQHF.

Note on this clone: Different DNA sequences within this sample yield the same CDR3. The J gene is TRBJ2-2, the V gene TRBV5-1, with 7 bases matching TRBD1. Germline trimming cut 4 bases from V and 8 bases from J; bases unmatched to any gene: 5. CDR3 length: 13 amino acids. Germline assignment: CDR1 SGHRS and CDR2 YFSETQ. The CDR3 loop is CASSQQGDGELFF. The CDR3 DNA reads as TGCGCCAGCAGCCAGCAGGGGGATGGGGAGCTGTTTTTT.

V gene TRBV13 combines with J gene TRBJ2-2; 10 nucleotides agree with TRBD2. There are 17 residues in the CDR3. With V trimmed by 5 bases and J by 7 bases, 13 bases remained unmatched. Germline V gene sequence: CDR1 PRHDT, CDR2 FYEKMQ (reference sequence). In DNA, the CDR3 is TGTGCCAGCAGCCTTGTGGGGCTAGCGGGAGTGAGCGGGGAGCTGTTTTTT. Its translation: CASSLVGLAGVSGELFF.

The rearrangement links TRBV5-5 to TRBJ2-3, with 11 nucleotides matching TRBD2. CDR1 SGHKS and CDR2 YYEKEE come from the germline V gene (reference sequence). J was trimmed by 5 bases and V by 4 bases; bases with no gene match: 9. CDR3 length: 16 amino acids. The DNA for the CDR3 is TGTGCCAGCAGCCCGGCACTAGCGGGGGTGCGAGATACGCAGTATTTT. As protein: CASSPALAGVRDTQYF.

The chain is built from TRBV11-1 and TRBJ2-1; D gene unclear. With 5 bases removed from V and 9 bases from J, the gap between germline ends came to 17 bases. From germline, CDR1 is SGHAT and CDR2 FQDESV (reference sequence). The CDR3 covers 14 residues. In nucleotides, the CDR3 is TGTGCCAGCAGCCTCCGAGAGACGTTGGGTGAGCAGTTCTTC. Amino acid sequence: CASSLRETLGEQFF.

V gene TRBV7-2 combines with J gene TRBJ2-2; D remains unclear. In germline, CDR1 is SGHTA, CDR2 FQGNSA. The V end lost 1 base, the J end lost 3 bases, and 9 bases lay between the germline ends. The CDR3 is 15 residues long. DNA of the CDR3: TGTGCCAGCAGCTTAGGGGTTGGAGACACCGGGGAGCTGTTTTTT. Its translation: CASSLGVGDTGELFF.

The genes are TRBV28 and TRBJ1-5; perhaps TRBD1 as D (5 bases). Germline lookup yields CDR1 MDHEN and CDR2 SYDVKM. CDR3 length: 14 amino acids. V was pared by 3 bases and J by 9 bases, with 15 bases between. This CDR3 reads CASSFRGFRRPQHF. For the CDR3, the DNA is TGTGCCAGCAGTTTCCGGGGGTTTAGGAGGCCCCAGCATTTT. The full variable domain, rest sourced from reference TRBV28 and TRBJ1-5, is DVKVTQSSRYLVKRTGEKVFLECVQDMDHENMFWYRQDPGLGLRLIYFSYDVKMKEKGDIPEGYSVSREKKERFSLILESASTNQTSMYLCASSFRGFRRPQHFGDGTRLSIL.